One sample yielded the 20 T cell receptor beta chains listed below, sequenced in a study of cytomegalovirus exposure and HLA in healthy donors (dated by TCRdb to about 2017). Library generation was performed with the immunoSEQ multiplex PCR assay. For the multiplex PCR, a mixture combining 60 forward primers for TCR Vbeta segments and 13 reverse primers for TCR Jbeta segments was used. TCRdb took this table from immuneACCESS and kept in-frame rearrangements with V and J called. Such tables lack part of the clones; where checked against another copy, unresolved V genes explain under half of the gap, and the rest is unexplained. The sample data list about 280,000 clones, and approximately 90% of these were observed just once. Approximately 2% of the sample is taken by the ten largest. The sample consisted of PBMCs. The receptors here all came from a woman aged 18-29 years in good health and CMV-seronegative.

This CDR3 is CASSLYGYEQYF. CDR3 coding DNA: TGTGCCAGCAGTTTATACGGCTACGAGCAGTACTTC. The chain links TRBV27 to TRBJ2-7; D remains unclear. The germline V gene has CDR1 MNHEY and CDR2 SMNVEV (reference sequence). The CDR3 length is 12 residues. With 1 base removed from V and 3 bases from J, the gap between germline ends came to 4 bases.

The chain couples TRBV11-3 to TRBJ2-5; D gene unclear. Trimming stripped 0 bases from V and 4 bases from J, with 3 bases between. This CDR3 has 12 residues. CDR1 and CDR2 (germline): SGHNT, YENEEA. This CDR3 reads CASSLDRETQYF. The CDR3 DNA follows: TGTGCCAGCAGCTTAGATCGAGAGACCCAGTACTTC.

Here the CDR3 DNA reads TGCGCCAGCAGCTTCGGACTAGCGTCCTACGAGCAGTACTTC. It yields the protein CASSFGLASYEQYF. The V and J genes are TRBV5-1 and TRBJ2-7, with 9 bases fitting TRBD2. V shed 2 bases and J 1 base; nucleotides not matched to a gene: 1. Germline assignment: CDR1 SGHRS and CDR2 YFSETQ. The CDR3 loop spans 14 amino acids. The full variable domain, its missing parts supplied by reference TRBV5-1 and TRBJ2-7, is KAGVTQTPRYLIKTRGQQVTLSCSPISGHRSVSWYQQTPGQGLQFLFEYFSETQRNKGNFPGRFSGRQFSNSRSEMNVSTLELGDSALYLCASSFGLASYEQYFGPGTRLTVT.

The chain recombines TRBV4-1 with TRBJ2-1; no reliable D call. The CDR3 sequence is 12 residues long. V was trimmed by 0 bases and J by 10 bases, leaving 7 bases between them. Looked up from germline, CDR1 is MGHRA and CDR2 is YSYEKL. Here the CDR3 reads CASSQDYREQFF. In DNA, the CDR3 is TGCGCCAGCAGCCAAGACTACCGAGAGCAGTTCTTC.

The rearrangement uses TRBV10-3 and TRBJ1-1; TRBD1 matches at 9 bases. Germline V lookup: CDR1 ENHRY, CDR2 SYGVKD. The length of the CDR3 is 18 residues. V was pared by 10 bases and J by 0 bases, with 18 bases of the junction left unmatched. CDR3 bases: TGTGCCACCGGGACAGGGAACCCTTCTACATTCATGAACACTGAAGCTTTCTTT. Its protein is CATGTGNPSTFMNTEAFF.

This sequence joins TRBV4-1 and TRBJ2-7; 12 positions agree with TRBD2. V was clipped by 4 bases and J by 5 bases; unmatched bases: 6. The CDR3 sequence is 15 residues long. Germline loops: CDR1 MGHRA, CDR2 YSYEKL. The CDR3 sequence: CASSPTSGGKHEQYF. The CDR3 DNA reads TGCGCCAGCAGCCCCACTAGCGGGGGGAAGCACGAGCAGTACTTC.

The chain carries TRBV5-1 and TRBJ1-6; the match to TRBD1 covers 7 bases. With V trimmed by 1 base and J by 0 bases, 13 bases remained unmatched. This CDR3 has 20 amino acids. Germline lookup yields CDR1 SGHRS and CDR2 YFSETQ. The CDR3 nucleotides are TGCGCCAGCAGCTTGTCGGGAATCGTGGGACAGAGCTCCTATAATTCACCCCTCCACTTT. As protein: CASSLSGIVGQSSYNSPLHF.

This clone was observed a few times. This rearrangement joins TRBV30 to TRBJ1-2; 9 bases align to TRBD1. Germline lookup yields CDR1 GTSNPN and CDR2 SVGIG (reference sequence). V lost 1 base and J lost 4; bases outside the gene matches: 7. CDR3 length equals 15 residues. The CDR3 protein is CAWSAEGTGIYGYTF. CDR3 DNA sequence: TGTGCCTGGAGTGCAGAAGGGACAGGGATCTATGGCTACACCTTC.

This clone was counted a single time. The chain recombines TRBV5-6 with TRBJ2-7; 10 nucleotides align to TRBD2. The CDR3 totals 14 residues. Trimming cost V 2 bases and J 4 bases; bases outside gene matches: 3. Germline V lookup: CDR1 SGHDT, CDR2 YYEEEE. This CDR3 reads CASSLGTSAYEQYF. CDR3 nucleotide sequence: TGTGCCAGCAGCTTAGGGACTAGCGCTTACGAGCAGTACTTC.

This clone is a singleton in its sample. The chain couples TRBV19 to TRBJ2-4; 7 bases fit TRBD2. CDR1 LNHDA and CDR2 SQIVND come from the germline V gene (reference sequence). V was clipped by 4 bases and J by 2 bases; unmatched bases: 8. The CDR3 length is 16 residues. CDR3 sequence reads: CASSKGGFETKNIQYF. The CDR3 DNA follows: TGTGCCAGTAGTAAGGGAGGGTTTGAGACCAAAAACATTCAGTACTTC.

The chain carries TRBV6-1 and TRBJ2-7; D might be TRBD1 (6 bases). Germline V gene sequence: CDR1 MNHNS, CDR2 SASEGT. V gave up 6 bases and J gave up 2 bases, with 14 bases separating them. CDR3 length equals 14 residues. The CDR3 is CASRPNTGTYEQYF. CDR3 DNA: TGTGCCAGCAGACCCAATACAGGGACCTACGAGCAGTACTTC.

The rearrangement uses TRBV30 and TRBJ1-5; TRBD1 matches at 7 bases. The CDR3 has 18 residues. Per the germline V gene, CDR1 is GTSNPN and CDR2 is SVGIG (reference sequence). The ends lost 0 bases at V and 0 bases at J; junction bases unmatched: 11. CDR3 bases: TGTGCCTGGAGTGTAATGCAGGGGGGTTTTTATAGCAATCAGCCCCAGCATTTT. This codes for CAWSVMQGGFYSNQPQHF.

The chain combines TRBV9 with TRBJ2-1; 7 positions agree with TRBD2. CDR3 size: 15 residues. V was clipped by 4 bases and J by 7 bases; unmatched bases: 11. Germline values: CDR1 SGDLS, CDR2 YYNGEE. CDR3 loop: CASSPAGSGLNEQFF. The DNA for the CDR3 is TGTGCCAGCAGCCCAGCGGGGTCAGGGCTAAATGAGCAGTTCTTC. Supplemented by reference TRBV9 and TRBJ2-1, the full variable domain reads DSGVTQTPKHLITATGQRVTLRCSPRSGDLSVYWYQQSLDQGLQFLIQYYNGEERAKGNILERFSAQQFPDLHSELNLSSLELGDSALYFCASSPAGSGLNEQFFGPGTRLTVL.

This sequence joins TRBV2 and TRBJ2-5; weak D call: TRBD2 (7 bases). The ends were cut back, 6 bases at V and 5 bases at J, with 19 bases in the middle. CDR1 is SNHLY, CDR2 FYNNEI, per germline. CDR3 size: 15 residues. The CDR3 DNA follows: TGTGCCAGCAGGAGGGGGACTACTCAGACGGAGACCCAGTACTTC. It specifies CASRRGTTQTETQYF. The full variable domain, with the rest looked up from reference TRBV2 and TRBJ2-5, is EPEVTQTPSHQVTQMGQEVILRCVPISNHLYFYWYRQILGQKVEFLVSFYNNEISEKSEIFDDQFSVERPDGSNFTLKIRSTKLEDSAMYFCASRRGTTQTETQYFGPGTRLLVL.

This chain links TRBV5-6 with TRBJ2-7; TRBD1 matches at 8 bases. This CDR3 is 16 amino acids long. From germline, CDR1 is SGHDT and CDR2 YYEEEE. After removal of 0 bases from V and 4 bases from J, the junction contained 9 bases not matched to a gene. The CDR3 DNA follows: TGTGCCAGCAGCTTGGTAAGGGCAGGGGGCGCGTACGAGCAGTACTTC. Its protein is CASSLVRAGGAYEQYF.

In regard to this clone: This sample also contains other DNA sequences that code for the same CDR3. The chain couples TRBV15 to TRBJ1-1; no clear D. The V end was cut by 1 base, the J end by 2 bases, with 2 bases between. The germline CDR1 and CDR2 sequences are LNHNV and YYDKDF (reference sequence). The CDR3 spans 12 residues. The CDR3: CATSRANTEAFF. In DNA, the CDR3 is TGTGCCACCAGCAGAGCAAACACTGAAGCTTTCTTT.

The chain links TRBV2 to TRBJ2-5; unclear D gene. The CDR3 has 11 amino acids. Germline values: CDR1 SNHLY, CDR2 FYNNEI. Trimming cost V 3 bases and J 5 bases, with 4 bases left between them. This CDR3 reads CASSDEETQYF. CDR3 sequence (DNA): TGTGCCAGCAGTGATGAGGAGACCCAGTACTTC.

The chain couples TRBV7-6 to TRBJ2-1; weak D call: TRBD1 (6 bases). The germline V and J ends were trimmed by 5 bases and 1 base, with 18 bases remaining between them. This CDR3 has 17 residues. Germline-derived CDR1 and CDR2 are SGHVS and FNYEAQ. The CDR3 region is CASSTPYRERSYNEQFF. In nucleotides, the CDR3 is TGTGCCAGCAGCACTCCGTACAGGGAGCGATCCTACAATGAGCAGTTCTTC.

The chain joins TRBV21-1 to TRBJ1-2. TRBV21-1 is a listed pseudogene. The CDR3 runs to 16 residues. The DNA of the CDR3 is TGTGCCAGCAGCAAAGCGCGAGGGTTTTATGACTATGGCTACACCTTC. Translated, it gives CASSKARGFYDYGYTF.

The J gene is TRBJ2-3, the V gene TRBV5-1, with D tentatively TRBD2 (6 bases). V gave up 2 bases and J gave up 3 bases, with 19 bases separating them. The CDR3 is made up of 17 amino acids. Looked up from germline, CDR1 is SGHRS and CDR2 is YFSETQ. The CDR3 region is CASSLTLAVAATDTQYF. The CDR3 DNA reads as TGCGCCAGCAGCTTAACCTTAGCGGTCGCGGCTACAGATACGCAGTATTTT.